These 30 T cell receptor beta chains share one sample of origin, sequenced in a study of T cells in Graves' hyperthyroidism and ophthalmopathy. RNA transcripts gave rise to amplified TCR beta CDR3 regions. First-round RT-PCR with HTBI primers amplified the TCR CDR3 region. TCRdb re-called the multiplex PCR reads with MiXCR, one entry per CDR3 protein. Counted here are about 98,000 distinct CDR3 sequences, around 40% occurring once; the ten biggest clones make up 10%. The sequenced material came from peripheral blood or thyroid tissue (not recorded which). The receptor set was obtained from a woman aged 25 to 39 with Graves' hyperthyroidism.

The V gene is TRBV7-2, the J gene TRBJ2-5, with TRBD1 as a possible D gene (6 bases). Germline lookup yields CDR1 SGHTA and CDR2 FQGNSA. The length of the CDR3 is 13 residues. V lost 5 bases, J lost 2 bases, and 9 bases lay in between. CDR3 residues: CASSPDRQETQYF. CDR3 bases: TGTGCCAGCAGCCCAGACAGGCAAGAGACCCAGTACTTC.

This chain joins TRBV2 and TRBJ2-5; D unresolved. Trimming shortened V by 3 bases and J by 9 bases, and 11 bases separated the two germline ends. This CDR3 region has 12 residues. Germline-derived CDR1 and CDR2 are SNHLY and FYNNEI. CDR3 region: CASSDGPTAQYF. CDR3 DNA sequence: TGTGCCAGCAGTGATGGACCGACTGCCCAGTACTTC.

The table lists this clonotype with many counts. The chain joins TRBV5-1 to TRBJ2-5; perhaps TRBD1 as D (7 bases). The CDR3 length is 15 residues. Germline CDR1 is SGHRS and CDR2 is YFSETQ. V lost 4 bases, J lost 5 bases, and 18 bases lay in between. CDR3 coding DNA: TGCGCCAGCAGCCCAATGGGGGACAGCGGGGAGACCCAGTACTTC. As protein: CASSPMGDSGETQYF.

The chain combines TRBV2 with TRBJ1-2, with 8 bases aligning to TRBD1. V lost 5 bases to trimming and J lost 4 bases; unmatched junction nucleotides: 6. The CDR3 totals 14 residues. The germline V gene has CDR1 SNHLY and CDR2 FYNNEI. The CDR3 DNA follows: TGTGCCAGCAGTTCAGGGGGCGAGGGCTATGGCTACACCTTC. It translates to CASSSGGEGYGYTF.

The CDR3 is CASSWDGELFF. The CDR3 DNA reads as TGTGCCAGCAGCTGGGACGGGGAGCTGTTTTTT. The gene calls are TRBV11-1 and TRBJ2-2, with unresolved D. Per germline, CDR1 SGHAT and CDR2 FQDESV (reference sequence). The CDR3 spans 11 residues. V was clipped by 4 bases and J by 7 bases, with 4 bases between them.

There are many counts of this clonotype. The gene calls are TRBV5-1 and TRBJ2-7; TRBD1 agrees at 10 bases. J gave up 4 bases and V 5 bases, and 6 bases lay outside the gene matches. This CDR3 contains 14 residues. Germline V gene lookup returns CDR1 SGHRS and CDR2 YFSETQ. The CDR3 is CASRAGDRGYEQYF. The CDR3 DNA sequence: TGCGCCAGCAGAGCGGGGGACAGGGGATACGAGCAGTACTTC.

This clonotype was observed a few times. Given the absence of the conserved phenylalanine or tryptophan at the CDR3 end, a read error is likely. This chain joins TRBV10-3 and TRBJ1-5; no clear D gene. This CDR3 is 17 amino acids long. Germline loops: CDR1 ENHRY, CDR2 SYGVKD. The DNA for the CDR3 is TGTGCCATCAGTGAGTCGAGTGTAAGGGAACCGCGTCAGCCTCAGCATTTA. This translates into CAISESSVREPRQPQHL.

There are many counts of this clonotype. V usage is TRBV5-1 and J usage is TRBJ2-3, with 8 bases that match TRBD2. The CDR3 extends over 14 amino acids. Looked up from germline, CDR1 is SGHRS and CDR2 is YFSETQ. The V gene end was trimmed by 2 bases and the J gene end by 4 bases; junction bases not matched to a gene: 3. CDR3 amino acids: CASSLAGVPDTQYF. The CDR3 nucleotides are TGCGCCAGCAGCTTAGCGGGAGTTCCAGATACGCAGTATTTT.

The chain is built from TRBV28 and TRBJ1-3, with D unresolved. There are 14 residues in the CDR3. Germline values: CDR1 MDHEN, CDR2 SYDVKM. V was pared by 3 bases and J by 1 base, with 7 bases between. This chain's CDR3 is CASSFRNSGNTIYF. Here the CDR3 DNA reads TGTGCCAGCAGTTTTCGGAATTCTGGAAACACCATATATTTT.

Regarding this clonotype: This may arise from a read error, as a much more abundant clone is one base away. The conserved final phenylalanine or tryptophan is absent from the CDR3, which likely points to a read error. This sequence joins TRBV20-1 and TRBJ2-3, with 11 positions matching TRBD2. This CDR3 contains 14 residues. Germline assignment: CDR1 DFQATT and CDR2 SNEGSKA (reference sequence). The V and J ends lost 5 bases and 4 bases, in that order; junction bases with no gene match: 5. CDR3 sequence (DNA): TGCAGTGCTTCTTCACTAGCGGGAGCAGATACGCAGTATTAT. Protein product: CSASSLAGADTQYY.

The chain has TRBV20-1 and TRBJ2-5; D remains unclear. Germline CDR1 reads DFQATT; CDR2 reads SNEGSKA (reference sequence). The CDR3 extends over 13 amino acids. The CDR3 bases are TGCAGCACAGACTCTGGGTACCAAGAGACCCAGTACTTC. It encodes CSTDSGYQETQYF.

This clonotype was seen repeatedly, ten times or more. This chain connects TRBV5-1 to TRBJ1-1, with TRBD1 matching over 7 bases. The CDR3 extends over 17 amino acids. V was pared by 5 bases and J by 3 bases, with 16 bases of the junction left unmatched. Germline V gives CDR1 SGHRS, CDR2 YFSETQ. Written as DNA, the CDR3 is TGCGCCAGCAGAGCAGGGGGGGCGCAGCCGTGGGACACTGAAGCTTTCTTT. Translating gives CASRAGGAQPWDTEAFF.

This chain joins TRBV29-1 and TRBJ1-2; no clear D. V was pared by 4 bases and J by 4 bases, with 10 bases between. Germline values: CDR1 SQVTM, CDR2 ANQGSEA. The CDR3 spans 12 residues. CDR3: CSVVEVSYGYTF. As DNA, the CDR3 is TGCAGCGTTGTTGAGGTCAGCTATGGCTACACCTTC.

Ten or more counts support this clonotype. V gene TRBV5-5 combines with J gene TRBJ1-2; no clear D gene. Germline loops: CDR1 SGHKS, CDR2 YYEKEE (reference sequence). This CDR3 is built from 14 residues. Trimming took off 4 bases at V and 4 bases at J, with 14 bases between the two ends. This CDR3 is CASSPRSPAYGYTF. DNA of the CDR3: TGTGCCAGCAGCCCGAGATCACCGGCCTATGGCTACACCTTC.

This clonotype counts as medium-sized. V usage is TRBV15 and J usage is TRBJ2-6; 10 bases are a match to TRBD2. Losses at the gene ends were 0 bases for V and 4 bases for J; bases not matched to a gene: 9. The CDR3 covers 19 residues. Germline-derived CDR1 and CDR2 are LNHNV and YYDKDF (reference sequence). The CDR3 is CATSRDGPSGRSGANVLTF. The CDR3 DNA reads TGTGCCACCAGCAGAGATGGGCCTAGCGGGAGATCCGGGGCCAACGTCCTGACTTTC.

This clonotype appeared many times. V is TRBV20-1 and J is TRBJ1-1; possibly TRBD1 for D (5 bases). V was trimmed by 1 base and J by 7 bases, leaving 19 bases between them. Germline values: CDR1 DFQATT, CDR2 SNEGSKA (reference sequence). There are 15 residues in the CDR3. CDR3 loop: CSARGEAGKVGEAFF. CDR3 sequence (DNA): TGCAGTGCTAGAGGGGAGGCAGGGAAAGTCGGTGAAGCTTTCTTT.

V and J are TRBV7-9 and TRBJ1-1; unclear D gene. From germline, CDR1 is SEHNR and CDR2 FQNEAQ (reference sequence). The CDR3 is 11 amino acids. V shed 3 bases and J shed 10 bases, with 9 bases lying between them. CDR3: CASSLGPGAFF. CDR3 nucleotides: TGTGCCAGCAGCTTGGGTCCTGGAGCTTTCTTT.

With respect to this clonotype: The DNA is omitted, as the CDR3 cannot be located on it reliably, and the CDR3 follows TCRdb's listing. This sequence joins TRBV7-2 and TRBJ2-2; TRBD2, as called in the table, went unchecked against the DNA. The CDR3 is 15 residues long, ends included. Per the germline V gene, CDR1 is SGHTA and CDR2 is FQGNSA. The CDR3 reads CACAGVAGGAGELLF.

About this clonotype itself: The final CDR3 position lacks the conserved phenylalanine or tryptophan, pointing to a likely read error. V usage is TRBV5-8 and J usage is TRBJ1-4, with D hard to call. Trimming took off 0 bases at V and 6 bases at J, with 9 bases between the two ends. The germline V gene encodes CDR1 SGHTS and CDR2 YDEGEE. This CDR3 region has 14 residues. The CDR3 sequence is CASSLGSGYEKLFS. The DNA of the CDR3 is TGTGCCAGCAGCTTGGGCTCAGGCTATGAAAAACTGTTTTCT.

The V gene is TRBV15, the J gene TRBJ1-6, with 7 bases matching TRBD1. Germline V gene data show CDR1 as LNHNV and CDR2 as YYDKDF (reference sequence). The CDR3 runs to 14 residues. Trimming at V came to 1 base and at J to 10 bases, leaving 4 bases not matched to a gene. The CDR3 sequence is CATSRGQGGSPLHF. CDR3 coding DNA: TGTGCCACCAGCAGAGGACAGGGCGGCTCACCCCTCCACTTT.

With regard to this clonotype: The junction departs from the called germline gene at one end, perhaps through a read error. V usage is TRBV5-1 and J usage is TRBJ2-6; D may be TRBD1 (6 bases). The CDR3 is 14 amino acids. In germline, CDR1 is SGHRS, CDR2 YFSETQ. The CDR3 sequence: CASSLGDRANVLTF. The CDR3, as DNA: TGTGCCAGCAGCTTGGGGGACAGGGCCAACGTCCTGACTTTC.

This clonotype came up many times. The V call is TRBV4-1, the J call TRBJ1-5; D is uncertain. Deletions cut 3 bases from V and 4 bases from J, with 10 bases between. Per the germline V gene, CDR1 is MGHRA and CDR2 is YSYEKL. The CDR3 consists of 14 residues. The CDR3 sequence is CASSQGFWNQPQHF. DNA for the CDR3: TGCGCCAGCAGCCAGGGATTTTGGAATCAGCCCCAGCATTTT.

This clonotype was counted many times. This chain links TRBV10-2 with TRBJ1-1, with D perhaps matching TRBD1 (5 bases). Trimming shortened V by 2 bases and J by 7 bases, and 11 bases separated the two germline ends. CDR3 length equals 13 residues. Germline CDR1 and CDR2: WSHSY and SAAADI. Written as DNA, the CDR3 is TGCGCCAGCAGTGAGCTACGGGGGGATGAAGCTTTCTTT. Translating gives CASSELRGDEAFF.

This clonotype was observed at least ten times. V is TRBV20-1 and J is TRBJ1-6; 7 nucleotides line up with TRBD1. Germline assignment: CDR1 DFQATT and CDR2 SNEGSKA (reference sequence). After removal of 6 bases from V and 10 bases from J, the junction contained 12 bases not matched to a gene. The CDR3 is 14 residues long. CDR3 bases: TGCAGTGCACCACAGGGGTTTGGGGGGTCACCCCTCCACTTT. It encodes CSAPQGFGGSPLHF.

This clonotype was detected many times. The CDR3 loop reads CASSSRGLGETQYF. CDR3 coding DNA: TGCGCCAGCAGCTCCCGGGGACTGGGGGAGACCCAGTACTTC. V and J are TRBV4-1 and TRBJ2-5, with D perhaps TRBD2 (6 bases). V was cut by 5 bases and J by 5 bases, with 15 bases left in between. The CDR3 is 14 amino acids. Germline CDR1 MGHRA, CDR2 YSYEKL.

This clonotype appeared many times. The V and J genes are TRBV20-1 and TRBJ2-7; 14 nucleotides align to TRBD2. V lost 1 base, J lost 5 bases, and 10 bases stayed unmatched. This CDR3 is built from 17 residues. Germline V gene lookup returns CDR1 DFQATT and CDR2 SNEGSKA (reference sequence). This chain's CDR3 is CSARVWGLAGVVHEQYF. In DNA form, the CDR3 reads TGCAGTGCTAGAGTTTGGGGACTAGCGGGAGTTGTCCACGAGCAGTACTTC.

This clonotype was recorded many times. The V call is TRBV10-2, the J call TRBJ2-5, with TRBD1 identical over 9 bases. This CDR3 contains 16 residues. V lost 7 bases and J lost 5; bases outside the gene matches: 14. From germline, CDR1 is WSHSY and CDR2 SAAADI. The CDR3 DNA is TGCGCCAGCAAAAGAACGCGGGGGACAGGGACGGAGACCCAGTACTTC. Its translation is CASKRTRGTGTETQYF.

This clonotype has ten or more counts. The chain is built from TRBV5-1 and TRBJ2-5, with D perhaps matching TRBD2 (5 bases). The germline V gene has CDR1 SGHRS and CDR2 YFSETQ. The length of the CDR3 is 13 residues. The V end lost 2 bases, the J end lost 5 bases, and 10 bases lay between the germline ends. The CDR3 coding sequence is TGCGCCAGCAGCTTCGAGGGCCGGGAGACCCAGTACTTC. Encoded protein: CASSFEGRETQYF.

As regards this clonotype: A read error may explain this, as a much larger clone is one base away. The J gene is TRBJ1-3, the V gene TRBV24-1; perhaps TRBD1 as D (6 bases). The CDR3 has 16 amino acids. Germline CDR1 is KGHDR and CDR2 is SFDVKD. CDR3 protein: CAREPGQVLSGDTIYF. Here the CDR3 DNA reads TGTGCCAGAGAACCGGGACAAGTGCTCTCTGGAGACACCATATATTTT.

The chain uses TRBV5-1 and TRBJ1-4, with TRBD1 identical over 10 bases. With 3 bases clipped from V and 6 bases from J, the junction kept 2 bases outside the gene matches. This CDR3 spans 14 amino acids. CDR1 and CDR2 from the germline V gene are SGHRS and YFSETQ. The CDR3 protein is CASSSGTGDEKLFF. The CDR3 DNA sequence: TGCGCCAGCAGCTCTGGGACAGGGGATGAAAAACTGTTTTTT.